The 24 T cell receptor beta chains below come from one sample, sequenced in a study of shared clonotypes between healthy human individuals. The naive CD8 population came from CD45RO-negative cells selected for CCR7, without terminally differentiated effector memory CD45RA+ cells. The table came from immunoSEQ multiplex PCR; TCRdb's copy has only in-frame clones and leaves some out. The table includes more than 2 million clones, less than 95% detected once. The material sequenced was naive CD8+ T cells sorted from blood. These receptors were obtained from a young man in good health.

This chain joins TRBV25-1 and TRBJ1-2; D unclear. V lost 4 bases and J lost 7, with 7 bases in between. CDR1 is MGHDK and CDR2 is SYGVNS in the germline V gene. This CDR3 region has 11 residues. The CDR3 sequence is CASSAAGGYTF. DNA of the CDR3: TGTGCCAGCAGTGCCGCCGGTGGCTACACCTTC.

A note on this clone: The same CDR3 arises from other DNA sequences in this sample as well. The chain uses TRBV11-2 and TRBJ2-7; D unresolved. This CDR3 comprises 13 residues. V lost 1 base, J lost 0 bases, and 4 bases lay in between. Germline V CDR1 and CDR2: SGHAT, FQNNGV. In DNA, the CDR3 is TGTGCCAGCAGCTTAGCCCTCTCCTACGAGCAGTACTTC. Translating gives CASSLALSYEQYF.

This rearrangement joins TRBV30 to TRBJ1-1; 10 bases are shared with TRBD1. Per the germline V gene, CDR1 is GTSNPN and CDR2 is SVGIG (reference sequence). V was pared by 2 bases and J by 3 bases, with 6 bases of the junction left unmatched. This CDR3 region has 15 residues. CDR3 sequence reads: CAWSSWDRGYTEAFF. The CDR3 nucleotides read TGTGCCTGGAGTAGCTGGGACAGGGGTTACACTGAAGCTTTCTTT.

The genes are TRBV7-8 and TRBJ2-7, with D maybe TRBD1 (6 bases). The CDR3 is 15 residues long. Germline CDR1 and CDR2: SGHVS and FQNEAQ. V was clipped by 2 bases and J by 7 bases, with 18 bases between them. The CDR3 coding sequence is TGTGCCAGCAGCTTACCCCCCCAGGGGAGTGAAGAGCAGTACTTC. This codes for CASSLPPQGSEEQYF.

The chain is built from TRBV13 and TRBJ2-1, with 9 bases matching TRBD1. CDR1 and CDR2 from the germline V gene are PRHDT and FYEKMQ (reference sequence). The V gene end was trimmed by 1 base and the J gene end by 10 bases; junction bases not matched to a gene: 8. The CDR3 has 15 residues. The chain's CDR3 is CASSLAGQGSLEQFF. The DNA of the CDR3 is TGTGCCAGCAGCTTAGCAGGACAGGGGTCGTTGGAGCAGTTCTTC.

The chain links TRBV5-1 to TRBJ2-3, with 7 bases identical to TRBD1. Germline trimming cut 0 bases from V and 3 bases from J; bases unmatched to any gene: 4. Germline V gene data show CDR1 as SGHRS and CDR2 as YFSETQ. The CDR3 loop spans 15 amino acids. The CDR3 region is CASSLETGITDTQYF. The CDR3 coding sequence is TGCGCCAGCAGCTTGGAGACAGGGATTACAGATACGCAGTATTTT.

The V gene is TRBV6-5, the J gene TRBJ2-7; a possible D gene is TRBD1 (5 bases). Trimming shortened V by 0 bases and J by 6 bases, and 15 bases separated the two germline ends. The germline gives CDR1 MNHEY, CDR2 SVGAGI. The CDR3 has 15 amino acids. Written as DNA, the CDR3 is TGTGCCAGCAGTTACTCGAAGGACACCGGTCTCGAGCAGTACTTC. It translates to CASSYSKDTGLEQYF.

The rearrangement uses TRBV7-2 and TRBJ2-5; D gene ambiguous. The CDR3 contains 14 residues. Germline CDR1 reads SGHTA; CDR2 reads FQGNSA. Trimming cost V 4 bases and J 2 bases, with 11 bases left between them. The DNA of the CDR3 is TGTGCCAGCAGCTCCCCGGGCTGGCAAGAGACCCAGTACTTC. It is translated as CASSSPGWQETQYF.

Regarding this clone: The same CDR3 also results from other DNA sequences found in this sample. Here the CDR3 reads CASSIGQNNQPQHF. The CDR3 DNA reads as TGTGCCAGTAGTATAGGGCAGAACAATCAGCCCCAGCATTTT. J is TRBJ1-5 and V is TRBV19; no definite D call. The CDR3 totals 14 residues. Germline V gene sequence: CDR1 LNHDA, CDR2 SQIVND (reference sequence). V was clipped by 1 base and J by 3 bases, with 7 bases between them.

V gene TRBV4-1 combines with J gene TRBJ1-2; no reliable D call. Trimming left V 4 bases short and J 1 base short, with 19 bases between. The CDR3 contains 17 residues. CDR1 and CDR2 from the germline V gene are MGHRA and YSYEKL. The CDR3 DNA sequence: TGCGCCAGCAGCCCACATGGTTCCGGGGTTAGTAACTATGGCTACACCTTC. Translating it yields CASSPHGSGVSNYGYTF.

The chain links TRBV13 to TRBJ1-3; no firm D call. CDR1 and CDR2 from the germline V gene are PRHDT and FYEKMQ (reference sequence). Trimming shortened V by 5 bases and J by 0 bases, and 8 bases separated the two germline ends. The CDR3 is made up of 14 amino acids. The CDR3 loop is CASSGGLSGNTIYF. The CDR3 region has the DNA TGTGCCAGCAGCGGCGGACTCTCTGGAAACACCATATATTTT.

This rearrangement joins TRBV4-1 to TRBJ1-1; D is undetermined. The germline CDR1 and CDR2 sequences are MGHRA and YSYEKL. This CDR3 is built from 12 residues. Trimming pared 8 bases from V and 2 bases from J, leaving 9 bases between. CDR3 in amino acids: CASAWRNTEAFF. CDR3 nucleotides: TGCGCCAGCGCCTGGCGTAACACTGAAGCTTTCTTT.

The chain couples TRBV7-9 to TRBJ2-7; TRBD2 matches 7 bases. The length of the CDR3 is 14 residues. The germline V gene encodes CDR1 SEHNR and CDR2 FQNEAQ (reference sequence). The ends lost 8 bases at V and 3 bases at J; junction bases unmatched: 10. The DNA of the CDR3 is TGTGCCAGCGGTGGGGGGGAGAAGGTCTACGAGCAGTACTTC. It is translated as CASGGGEKVYEQYF.

CDR3: CASSVQGFSEQYF. The DNA for the CDR3 is TGTGCCAGCAGTGTACAGGGTTTCTCCGAGCAGTACTTC. The gene calls are TRBV2 and TRBJ2-7, with a tentative D call TRBD1 (6 bases). Between the trimmed V and J ends, which lost 4 bases and 6 bases, there was a span of 13 bases. CDR1 SNHLY and CDR2 FYNNEI come from the germline V gene. The CDR3 has 13 amino acids.

This clone has only one observation. The V and J genes are TRBV9 and TRBJ2-4; TRBD2 might be the D (5 bases). The CDR3 consists of 11 residues. V lost 2 bases, J lost 8 bases, and 5 bases lay in between. CDR1 is SGDLS, CDR2 YYNGEE, per germline. The CDR3 bases are TGTGCCAGCAGCGTCGGGGACATTCAGTACTTC. Translation gives CASSVGDIQYF.

The chain joins TRBV21-1 to TRBJ2-7; the D call in the table, TRBD2, was not verified against the DNA. TRBV21-1 is flagged as a pseudogene. This CDR3 spans 17 amino acids. The CDR3 region is CASSNGGGSLSSYEQYF. In DNA, the CDR3 is TGTGCCAGCAGCAATGGCGGCGGGAGTTTAAGTTCCTACGAGCAGTACTTC.

This chain joins TRBV4-3 and TRBJ2-6, with 9 nucleotides matching TRBD2. V shed 0 bases and J 0 bases; nucleotides not matched to a gene: 6. The length of the CDR3 is 19 residues. CDR1 is LGHNA, CDR2 YSLEER, per germline. The CDR3 nucleotides are TGCGCCAGCAGCCAAGATGATGCGGGAGGGCCCTCTGGGGCCAACGTCCTGACTTTC. Translated: CASSQDDAGGPSGANVLTF.

The chain has TRBV29-1 and TRBJ2-3, with D perhaps matching TRBD2 (6 bases). Per germline, CDR1 SQVTM and CDR2 ANQGSEA. Deletions cut 1 base from V and 2 bases from J, with 16 bases between. The CDR3 is 16 amino acids. CDR3 coding DNA: TGCAGCGTTGAAGGGGCCGATAGCGGAAACACAGATACGCAGTATTTT. This encodes CSVEGADSGNTDTQYF.

The count of this clone is one. This chain links TRBV2 with TRBJ2-7; D gene ambiguous. Germline V gene data show CDR1 as SNHLY and CDR2 as FYNNEI. The CDR3 is made up of 13 amino acids. V lost 4 bases, J lost 1 base, and 8 bases lay in between. This chain's CDR3 is CASSADGSYEQYF. The DNA for the CDR3 is TGTGCCAGCAGTGCAGACGGATCCTACGAGCAGTACTTC.

With regard to this clone: The sample contains more than one DNA sequence encoding this CDR3. The chain is built from TRBV7-9 and TRBJ2-7; TRBD1 matches 8 bases. The CDR3 totals 14 residues. V was clipped by 1 base and J by 3 bases; unmatched bases: 2. The germline CDR1 and CDR2 sequences are SEHNR and FQNEAQ (reference sequence). The CDR3 loop is CASSLEGQVYEQYF. The DNA for the CDR3 is TGTGCCAGCAGCTTAGAGGGACAGGTCTACGAGCAGTACTTC.

The rearrangement uses TRBV15 and TRBJ2-1, with D tentatively TRBD1 (6 bases). This CDR3 spans 13 amino acids. Germline CDR1 LNHNV, CDR2 YYDKDF (reference sequence). V shed 3 bases and J shed 8 bases, with 11 bases lying between them. The CDR3 here is CATSRAKGDEQFF. CDR3 sequence (DNA): TGTGCCACCAGCAGGGCCAAGGGGGATGAGCAGTTCTTC.

This rearrangement joins TRBV21-1 to TRBJ1-1. TRBV21-1 is marked as a pseudogene. This CDR3 comprises 14 residues. The CDR3: CARRLGELGTEAFF. CDR3 nucleotides: TGTGCCAGACGCTTGGGGGAGTTGGGCACTGAAGCTTTCTTT.

The chain joins TRBV13 to TRBJ2-2; possible D gene TRBD1, 5 bases. V was trimmed by 5 bases and J by 1 base, leaving 14 bases between them. The CDR3 length is 16 residues. Per the germline V gene, CDR1 is PRHDT and CDR2 is FYEKMQ (reference sequence). This CDR3 reads CASSPQELENTGELFF. CDR3 DNA: TGTGCCAGCAGCCCACAGGAGCTTGAGAACACCGGGGAGCTGTTTTTT.

The chain links TRBV30 to TRBJ1-4; D perhaps matches TRBD1 (5 bases). The V end lost 1 base, the J end lost 7 bases, and 13 bases lay between the germline ends. The CDR3 spans 14 residues. The germline V gene encodes CDR1 GTSNPN and CDR2 SVGIG (reference sequence). CDR3 DNA: TGTGCCTGGAGTGAAGGCGGGGGGGTTGAAAAACTGTTTTTT. Its translation: CAWSEGGGVEKLFF.